Reported below is one TCR beta chain. This clonotype was recorded at least ten times. The antigen this receptor binds is unknown. No per-base quality is available; no much larger clone lies one base away. The TCR beta CDR3 regions were amplified from RNA transcripts. A first-round RT-PCR of the TCR CDR3 used the HTBI primer set with the Qiagen OneStep RT-PCR kit. Libraries were constructed in a second round of multiplex PCR, after which size selection and purification were performed. Paired-end sequencing of the libraries was performed with 100 bp reads on an Illumina HiSeq2000. For the original study's pipeline: SOAPnuke was used to process the raw data, throwing out any read that contained adapters or uncalled bases, had a mean Phred below 15, or lacked an exact constant-primer or identifier match. COPE v1.2.5 was used to merge the high-quality paired reads, and each unique nucleotide sequence was defined as a clonotype. Clonotypes were aligned to IMGT TRBV, TRBD and TRBJ reference segments using MiTCR v1.1. Analysis was restricted to V-J combinations with a frequency above 0.0001, which covered roughly 99% of repertoires. The TCS score was defined as F50 (clonal expansion) divided by E x V (chaos), with BLOSUM62-based TCRdist calculated between CDR3 peptides within each V-J. Welch's t-statistics and random forest reduced 514 V-J features to 13, which were used in a naive Bayes classifier (R e1071). The raw public data were reprocessed by TCRdb itself: fastp quality trimming at Q25, MiXCR clonotype calling, in-frame beta chains only. All rows with the same CDR3 protein become a single entry with the most common DNA and genes. The V and J calls here are based on TCRdb, not the publication. The sample table contains 650,000 to 850,000 distinct CDR3 sequences; only one count was recorded for under 20% of them. 16% of the sample rests with the top ten.

V is shortened by 4 bases, J by 2 bases, and the region joining them spans 9 bases. The CDR3 has 14 amino acids, counting the end cysteine and phenylalanine. Of the read, only the CDR3 DNA is kept; its 42 bases are in frame from base 1. According to the germline V gene, CDR1 reads SGHRS and CDR2 reads YFSETQ. This entry belongs to a study of T cells in Graves' hyperthyroidism and ophthalmopathy (dated by TCRdb to between 2018 and 2020). Describing the broader study: Peripheral blood was collected at initial diagnosis, before any treatment. Once sampling was done, hyperthyroidism patients were given methimazole at a starting dose of 30 mg daily, whereas ophthalmopathy patients were given high-dose intravenous methylprednisolone. An independent validation cohort of under 20 hyperthyroidism patients and 17 patients who later progressed to ophthalmopathy tested prospective prediction of ophthalmopathy. A discovery cohort of fewer than 110 patients, roughly 43 with Graves' ophthalmopathy and about 58 with stable Graves' hyperthyroidism, was used to find distinguishing TCR V-J signatures. In six Graves' hyperthyroidism patients, the study also compared T-cell repertoires from thyroid tissue with T-cell repertoires from blood. For training and testing, the roughly 100 patients in the discovery cohort were randomly divided in a 7:3 ratio. According to the paper, TCR Vbeta CDR3 sequencing was carried out on approximately 140 peripheral blood samples, which came from fewer than 50 ophthalmopathy, under 85 hyperthyroidism and about 17 progressor patients.

The hyperthyroidism patients were between 18 and 65 years old and newly diagnosed, with a disease duration of less than 2 months. Patients with uncontrolled infections, other autoimmune diseases, pregnancy or lactation were excluded. Diagnoses were established on the basis of clinical symptoms, serum thyroxine and TRAb, thyroid ultrasound, and orbital computed tomography. For progressor patients, blood was drawn at the first diagnosis of hyperthyroidism, before any ophthalmopathy symptoms had appeared. PBMCs were separated from 8 to 10 ml of fresh peripheral blood using Ficoll-Paque density gradient centrifugation. Patients classed as progressors first received a Graves' hyperthyroidism diagnosis and then went on to develop ophthalmopathy during follow-up. Total RNA was extracted using Trizol reagent, and RNA quality was assessed on an Agilent 2100 Bioanalyzer. Points the paper makes about the study in general: Most expanded thyroid clonotypes (frequency above 0.001) were also detected in blood, a finding suggesting that blood repertoires may reflect thyroid immune responses. A 13 V-J signature model separated ophthalmopathy from stable hyperthyroidism, with 87.88% sensitivity and about 81% specificity in cross-validation and 80%/75% in testing. In validation, the model predicted progression to ophthalmopathy a median of 6.5 months before onset, with roughly 68% sensitivity and 72.22% specificity. Sample size was not statistically predetermined, and investigators were not blinded to group allocation.

This sequence was found in a woman in her fifties or sixties with Graves' hyperthyroidism that later progressed to Graves' ophthalmopathy. The V gene is TRBV5-1 and the J gene is TRBJ2-2, with TRBD2 perhaps the D gene, on 6 matching bases. The sequencing input was blood. The DNA sequence is TGCGCCAGCAGCCCGGGGACTAACACCGGGGAGCTGTTTTTT. Protein translation: CASSPGTNTGELFF.